This T cell receptor (beta chain) is from a study of cytomegalovirus exposure and HLA in healthy donors. Findings of the study overall: The study labeled roughly 160 TCR beta chains cytomegalovirus-associated. It was reportedly the case that the classifier diagnosed cytomegalovirus status with high specificity and sensitivity.

Repertoires were generated with immunoSEQ multiplex PCR, while TCRdb's copy carries only in-frame clones and drops some. The data show 240,000 or so clones, 70% to 90% seen once. This clone is a singleton in its sample. What it binds is not known. This CDR3 comprises 15 residues. CDR1 and CDR2 from the germline V gene are SGHNT and YYREEE (reference sequence). J lost 6 bases, V lost 0 bases, and 5 bases had no gene match. This sequence originates from a woman under 40 in good health and CMV-seropositive. The source material was PBMCs. The V and J genes are TRBV5-4 and TRBJ1-4, with TRBD1 matching over 7 bases. The CDR3 DNA reads TGTGCCAGCAGCTTGGGACAGGGAATAGATGAAAAACTGTTTTTT. Protein sequence: CASSLGQGIDEKLFF.